What follows is one T cell receptor (beta chain) and its context. Its antigen is undetermined. To make CD8 memory, CD45RO+ cells were put together with CCR7-negative CD45RA+ TemRA cells. The data derive from a study of shared clonotypes between healthy human individuals. Study results and caveats: Few donors restricted represented genetic and exposure-history diversity.

Germline V gene data show CDR1 as SGHAT and CDR2 as FQDESV (reference sequence). Between the trimmed V and J ends, which lost 5 bases and 3 bases, there was a span of 20 bases. This CDR3 spans 16 amino acids. Deep was the level at which the assay was run. Method: immunoSEQ multiplex PCR; TCRdb's copy keeps in-frame clones and lacks some. This sample carries some 690,000 clones, less than 95% of them seen once, and the ten largest clones take roughly 36%. The specimen was memory CD8+ T cells from PBMCs. As to subset: CD45RO+ cells pooled with CCR7-negative TemRA cells. This chain links TRBV11-1 with TRBJ2-7; D tentatively reads TRBD1 or TRBD2 (6 bases each). The receptor comes from a man aged 18 to 35 in good health. Some clones in this sample may be carry-over from other donors' samples. The CDR3 region is CASSPKGGTALYEQYF. The DNA of the CDR3 is TGTGCCAGCAGCCCAAAGGGGGGAACAGCCCTCTACGAGCAGTACTTC.